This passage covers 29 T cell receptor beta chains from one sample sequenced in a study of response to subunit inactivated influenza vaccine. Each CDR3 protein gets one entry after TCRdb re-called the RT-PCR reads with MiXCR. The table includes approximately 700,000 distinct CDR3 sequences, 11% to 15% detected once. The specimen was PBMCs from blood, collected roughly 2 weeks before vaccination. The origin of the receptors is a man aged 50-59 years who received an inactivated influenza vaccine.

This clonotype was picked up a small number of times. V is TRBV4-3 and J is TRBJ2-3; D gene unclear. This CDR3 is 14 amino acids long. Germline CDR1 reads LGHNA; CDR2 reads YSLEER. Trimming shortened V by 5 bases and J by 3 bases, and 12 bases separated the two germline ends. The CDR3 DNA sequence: TGCGCCAGCAGCAAAAGCCGGGTGACAGATACGCAGTATTTT. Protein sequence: CASSKSRVTDTQYF.

CDR3 DNA sequence: TGCGCCAGCAGCCGACTCCTGGGAGGGGTTGCGGATCAGCCCCAGCATTTT. Amino acid sequence: CASSRLLGGVADQPQHF. The chain employs TRBV4-1 and TRBJ1-5; possible D gene TRBD1, 5 bases. Deletions cut 4 bases from V and 5 bases from J, with 21 bases between. Looked up from germline, CDR1 is MGHRA and CDR2 is YSYEKL. The CDR3 totals 17 residues.

The CDR3 nucleotides are TGTGCCAGCAGCTTTCCGGGACAGCTTCCCGAGCAGTACTTC. This translates into CASSFPGQLPEQYF. V gene TRBV7-9 combines with J gene TRBJ2-7; 7 bases map to TRBD1. V lost 3 bases to trimming and J lost 6 bases; unmatched junction nucleotides: 8. The CDR3 is made up of 14 amino acids. Germline V gene lookup returns CDR1 SEHNR and CDR2 FQNEAQ (reference sequence). The full variable domain, in which reference TRBV7-9 and TRBJ2-7 provide the parts outside the CDR3, is DTGVSQNPRHKITKRGQNVTFRCDPISEHNRLYWYRQTLGQGPEFLTYFQNEAQLEKSRLLSDRFSAERPKGSFSTLEIQRTEQGDSAMYLCASSFPGQLPEQYFGPGTRLTVT.

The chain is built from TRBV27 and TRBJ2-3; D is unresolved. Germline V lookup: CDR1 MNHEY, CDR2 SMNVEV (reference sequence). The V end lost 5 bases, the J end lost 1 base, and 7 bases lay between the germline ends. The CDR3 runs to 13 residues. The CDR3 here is CASSAHRTDTQYF. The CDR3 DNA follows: TGTGCCAGCAGTGCTCACCGCACAGATACGCAGTATTTT.

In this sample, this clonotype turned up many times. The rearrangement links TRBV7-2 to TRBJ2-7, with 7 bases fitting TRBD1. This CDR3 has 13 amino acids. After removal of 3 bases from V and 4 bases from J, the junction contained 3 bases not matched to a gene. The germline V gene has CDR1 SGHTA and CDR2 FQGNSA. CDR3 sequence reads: CASSFGTEYEQYF. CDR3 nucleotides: TGTGCCAGCAGCTTCGGGACAGAGTACGAGCAGTACTTC.

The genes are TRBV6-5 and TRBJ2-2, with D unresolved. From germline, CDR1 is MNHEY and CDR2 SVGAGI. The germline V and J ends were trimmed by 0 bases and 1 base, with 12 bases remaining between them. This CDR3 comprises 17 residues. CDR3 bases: TGTGCCAGCAGTTACTCCGCTGTAGGGATGAACACCGGGGAGCTGTTTTTT. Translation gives CASSYSAVGMNTGELFF.

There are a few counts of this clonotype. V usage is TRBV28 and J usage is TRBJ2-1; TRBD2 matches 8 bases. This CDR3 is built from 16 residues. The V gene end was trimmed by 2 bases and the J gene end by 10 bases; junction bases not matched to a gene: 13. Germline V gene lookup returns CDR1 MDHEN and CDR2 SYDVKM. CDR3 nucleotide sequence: TGTGCCAGCAGTTTACGCCCGGGACTAGGTGAAGTGGAGCAGTTCTTC. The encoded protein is CASSLRPGLGEVEQFF.

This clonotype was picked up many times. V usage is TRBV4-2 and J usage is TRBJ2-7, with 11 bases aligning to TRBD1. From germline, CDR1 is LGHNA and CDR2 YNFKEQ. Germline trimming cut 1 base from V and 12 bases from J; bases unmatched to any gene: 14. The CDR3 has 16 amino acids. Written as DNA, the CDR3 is TGTGCCAGCAGCCAAGCCGAAGGACAGGGGGCACCGACGTTGTACTTC. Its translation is CASSQAEGQGAPTLYF.

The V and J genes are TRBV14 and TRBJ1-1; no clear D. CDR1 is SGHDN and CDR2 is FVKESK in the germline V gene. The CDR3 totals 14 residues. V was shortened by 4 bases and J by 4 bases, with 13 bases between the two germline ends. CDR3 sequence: CASSPGLRSTEAFF. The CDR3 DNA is TGTGCCAGCAGCCCTGGGCTCCGAAGCACTGAAGCTTTCTTT.

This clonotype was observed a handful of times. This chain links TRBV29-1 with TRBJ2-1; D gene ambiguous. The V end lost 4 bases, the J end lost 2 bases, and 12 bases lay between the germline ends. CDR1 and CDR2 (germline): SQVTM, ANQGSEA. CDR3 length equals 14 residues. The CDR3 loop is CSVVETPPYNEQFF. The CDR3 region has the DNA TGCAGCGTTGTGGAGACACCTCCCTACAATGAGCAGTTCTTC.

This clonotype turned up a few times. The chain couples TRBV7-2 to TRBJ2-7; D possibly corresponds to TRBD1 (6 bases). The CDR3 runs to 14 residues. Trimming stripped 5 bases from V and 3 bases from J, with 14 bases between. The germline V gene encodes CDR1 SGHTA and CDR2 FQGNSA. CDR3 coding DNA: TGTGCCAGCAGCCCATCGGGACACCGCTACGAGCAGTACTTC. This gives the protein CASSPSGHRYEQYF.

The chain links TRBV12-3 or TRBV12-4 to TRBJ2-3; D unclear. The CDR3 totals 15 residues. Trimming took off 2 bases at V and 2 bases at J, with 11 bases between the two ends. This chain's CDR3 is CASSLTSSFTDTQYF. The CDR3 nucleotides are TGTGCCAGCAGTTTAACGAGTTCATTCACAGATACGCAGTATTTT.

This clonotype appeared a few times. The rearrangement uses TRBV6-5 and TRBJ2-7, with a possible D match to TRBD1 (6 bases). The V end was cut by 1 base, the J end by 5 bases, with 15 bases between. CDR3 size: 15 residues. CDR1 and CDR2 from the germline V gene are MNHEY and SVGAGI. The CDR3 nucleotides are TGTGCCAGCAGTTACTTCCGGGACACAGTAGACGAGCAGTACTTC. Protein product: CASSYFRDTVDEQYF.

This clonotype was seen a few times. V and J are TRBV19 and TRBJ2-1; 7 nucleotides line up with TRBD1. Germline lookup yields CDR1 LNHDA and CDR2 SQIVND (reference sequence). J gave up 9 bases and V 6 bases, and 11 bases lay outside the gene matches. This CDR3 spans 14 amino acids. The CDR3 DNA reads TGTGCCAGTAGGGGGACAGTCGGGCCGAGTGAGCAGTTCTTC. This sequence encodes CASRGTVGPSEQFF.

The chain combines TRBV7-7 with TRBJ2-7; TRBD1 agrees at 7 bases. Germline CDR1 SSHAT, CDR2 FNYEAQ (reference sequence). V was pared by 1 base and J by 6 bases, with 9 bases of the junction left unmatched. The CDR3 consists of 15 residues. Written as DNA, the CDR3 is TGTGCCAGCAGCTTAGAAGGGGGCGCGCTCAGCGAGCAGTACTTC. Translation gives CASSLEGGALSEQYF.

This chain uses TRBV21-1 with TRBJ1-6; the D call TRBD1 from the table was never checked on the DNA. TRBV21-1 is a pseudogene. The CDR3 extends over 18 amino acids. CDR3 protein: CASSNRGVGGAYNSPLHF. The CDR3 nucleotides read TGTGCCAGCAGCAACCGGGGAGTCGGGGGCGCCTATAATTCACCCCTCCACTTT.

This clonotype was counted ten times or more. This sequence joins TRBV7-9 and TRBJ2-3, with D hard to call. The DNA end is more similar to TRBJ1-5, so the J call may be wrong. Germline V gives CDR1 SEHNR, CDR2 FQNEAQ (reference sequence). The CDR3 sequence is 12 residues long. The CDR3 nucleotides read TGTGCCAGCAGCTTAACTAGCGGGAGTCAGCATTTT. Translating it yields CASSLTSGSQHF.

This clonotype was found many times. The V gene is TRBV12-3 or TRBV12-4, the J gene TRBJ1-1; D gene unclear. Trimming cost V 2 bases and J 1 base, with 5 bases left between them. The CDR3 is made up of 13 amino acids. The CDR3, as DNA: TGTGCCAGCAGTTTACCTCCGAACACTGAAGCTTTCTTT. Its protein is CASSLPPNTEAFF.

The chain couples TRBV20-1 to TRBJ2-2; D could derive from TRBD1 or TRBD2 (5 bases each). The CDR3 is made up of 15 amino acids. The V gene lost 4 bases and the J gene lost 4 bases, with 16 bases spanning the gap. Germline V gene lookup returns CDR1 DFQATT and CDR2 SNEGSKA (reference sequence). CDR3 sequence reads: CSATGTTRGTGELFF. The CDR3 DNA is TGCAGTGCTACAGGGACCACGAGGGGCACCGGGGAGCTGTTTTTT.

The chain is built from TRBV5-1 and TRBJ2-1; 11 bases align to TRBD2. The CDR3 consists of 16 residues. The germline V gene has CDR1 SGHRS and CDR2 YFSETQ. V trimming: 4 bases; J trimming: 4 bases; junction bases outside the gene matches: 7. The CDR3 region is CASSKAGTSGYNEQFF. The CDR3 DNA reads TGCGCCAGCAGCAAGGCCGGGACTAGCGGTTACAATGAGCAGTTCTTC.

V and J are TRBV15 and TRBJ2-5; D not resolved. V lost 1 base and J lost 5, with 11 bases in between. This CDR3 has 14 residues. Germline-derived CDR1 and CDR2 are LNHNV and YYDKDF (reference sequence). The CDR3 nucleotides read TGTGCCACCAGCAGAGGTTCCGGTGGGGAGACCCAGTACTTC. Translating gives CATSRGSGGETQYF.

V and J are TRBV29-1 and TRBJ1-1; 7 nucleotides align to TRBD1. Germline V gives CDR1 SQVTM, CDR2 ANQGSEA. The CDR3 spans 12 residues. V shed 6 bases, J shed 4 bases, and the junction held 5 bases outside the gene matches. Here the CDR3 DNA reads TGCAGCGTCCGGTCAGGGGGCACTGAAGCTTTCTTT. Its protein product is CSVRSGGTEAFF.

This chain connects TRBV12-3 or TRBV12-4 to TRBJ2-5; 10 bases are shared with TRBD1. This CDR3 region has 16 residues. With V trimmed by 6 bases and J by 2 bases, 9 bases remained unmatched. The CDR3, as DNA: TGTGCCAGCAGCGCTCCGGGACAGGGGATACAAGAGACCCAGTACTTC. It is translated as CASSAPGQGIQETQYF.

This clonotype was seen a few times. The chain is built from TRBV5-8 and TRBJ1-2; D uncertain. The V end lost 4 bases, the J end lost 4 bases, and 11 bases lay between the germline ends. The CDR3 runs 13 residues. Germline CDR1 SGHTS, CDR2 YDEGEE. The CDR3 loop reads CASSLRERYGYTF. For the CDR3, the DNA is TGTGCCAGCAGCCTTCGAGAACGCTATGGCTACACCTTC.

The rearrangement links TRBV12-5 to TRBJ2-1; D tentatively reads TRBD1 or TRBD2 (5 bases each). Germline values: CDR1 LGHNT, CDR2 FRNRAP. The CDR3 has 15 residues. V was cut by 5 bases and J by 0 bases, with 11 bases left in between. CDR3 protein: CASGPSGSSYNEQFF. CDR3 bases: TGTGCTAGTGGTCCTTCAGGGAGCTCCTACAATGAGCAGTTCTTC.

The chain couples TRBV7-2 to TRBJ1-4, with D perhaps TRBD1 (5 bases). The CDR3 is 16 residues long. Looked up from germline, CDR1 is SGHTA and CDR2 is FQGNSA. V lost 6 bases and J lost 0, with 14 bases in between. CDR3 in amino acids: CASRPHGGATNEKLFF. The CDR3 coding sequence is TGTGCCAGCAGACCCCACGGGGGGGCAACTAATGAAAAACTGTTTTTT.

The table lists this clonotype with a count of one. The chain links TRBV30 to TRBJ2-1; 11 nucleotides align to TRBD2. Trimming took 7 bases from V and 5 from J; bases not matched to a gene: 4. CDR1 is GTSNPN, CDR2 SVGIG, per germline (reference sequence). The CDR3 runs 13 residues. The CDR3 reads CAFSGGAHNEQFF. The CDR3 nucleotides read TGTGCCTTTAGCGGGGGGGCTCACAATGAGCAGTTCTTC.

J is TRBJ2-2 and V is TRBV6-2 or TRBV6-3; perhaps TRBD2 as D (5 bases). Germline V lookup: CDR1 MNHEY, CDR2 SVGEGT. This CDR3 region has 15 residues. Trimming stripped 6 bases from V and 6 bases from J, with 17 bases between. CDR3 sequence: CASSTGPSEAGELFF. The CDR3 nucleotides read TGTGCCAGCAGCACGGGTCCTTCGGAGGCCGGGGAGCTGTTTTTT.

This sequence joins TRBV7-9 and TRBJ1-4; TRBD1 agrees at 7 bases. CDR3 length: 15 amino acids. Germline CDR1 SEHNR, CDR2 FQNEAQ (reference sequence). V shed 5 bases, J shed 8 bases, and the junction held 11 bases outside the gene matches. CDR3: CASSQSSGQHEKLFF. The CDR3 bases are TGTGCCAGCAGCCAAAGTTCGGGACAGCACGAAAAACTGTTTTTT.